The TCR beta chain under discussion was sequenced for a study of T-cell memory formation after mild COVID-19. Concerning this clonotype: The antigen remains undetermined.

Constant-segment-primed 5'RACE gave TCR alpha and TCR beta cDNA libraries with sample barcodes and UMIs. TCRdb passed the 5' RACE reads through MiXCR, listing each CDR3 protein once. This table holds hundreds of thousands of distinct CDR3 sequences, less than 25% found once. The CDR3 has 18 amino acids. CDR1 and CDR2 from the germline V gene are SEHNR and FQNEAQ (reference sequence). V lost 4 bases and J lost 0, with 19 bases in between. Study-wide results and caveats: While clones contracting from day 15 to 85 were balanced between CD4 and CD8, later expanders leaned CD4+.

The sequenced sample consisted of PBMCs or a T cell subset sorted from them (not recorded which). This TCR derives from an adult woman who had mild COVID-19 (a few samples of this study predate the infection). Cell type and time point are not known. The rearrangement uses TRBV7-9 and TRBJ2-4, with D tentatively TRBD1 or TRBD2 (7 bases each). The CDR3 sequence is CASSSSIAGGGAKNIQYF. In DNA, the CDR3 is TGTGCCAGCAGCTCCTCTATCGCAGGGGGGGGAGCCAAAAACATTCAGTACTTC. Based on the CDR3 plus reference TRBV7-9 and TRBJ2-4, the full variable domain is DTGVSQNPRHKITKRGQNVTFRCDPISEHNRLYWYRQTLGQGPEFLTYFQNEAQLEKSRLLSDRFSAERPKGSFSTLEIQRTEQGDSAMYLCASSSSIAGGGAKNIQYFGAGTRLSVL.